This TCR beta chain was retrieved from a study of patients and donors after allogeneic stem cell transplantation. Germline V gives CDR1 SEHNR, CDR2 FQNEAQ (reference sequence). The CDR3 is made up of 18 amino acids. The junction had 10 bases not matched to a gene; V was cut back by 2 bases and J by 1 base. TCRdb called the RT-PCR reads again in MiXCR, with one record for every CDR3 protein. Among 150,000 or so distinct CDR3 sequences, 24% were seen once, and the ten largest hold roughly a quarter. The chain carries TRBV7-9 and TRBJ2-1, with 8 bases matching TRBD2. This sequence originates from a human donor who was either an allogeneic HSCT recipient or a stem cell or donor lymphocyte infusion donor (not recorded which). It is not recorded whose cells these are; they may come from a transplant donor. Material: blood, either unsorted or a sorted T cell fraction (not recorded which). CDR3 nucleotides: TGTGCCAGCAGCTTATACGGGAACTCGGGAGGGTCCTACAATGAGCAGTTCTTC. Translated, it gives CASSLYGNSGGSYNEQFF. The entire variable domain, with the rest obtained from reference TRBV7-9 and TRBJ2-1, is as follows: DTGVSQNPRHKITKRGQNVTFRCDPISEHNRLYWYRQTLGQGPEFLTYFQNEAQLEKSRLLSDRFSAERPKGSFSTLEIQRTEQGDSAMYLCASSLYGNSGGSYNEQFFGPGTRLTVL.